One sample yielded the 2 T cell receptor beta chains listed below, sequenced in a study of CD8 T cells in Susac syndrome. It was with random hexamers that roughly 0.45 to 1 ug RNA was reverse transcribed. TCRdb recomputed calls from the immunoSEQ multiplex PCR reads with MiXCR, one row per CDR3 protein. The top ten clones hold around 0.16% of a sample with around 180,000 distinct CDR3 sequences, 85% to 95% of them seen once. Sequencing was carried out using CD8+ T cells from PBMCs. The source of these receptors is a human donor with multiple sclerosis.

This clonotype was found once. The chain has TRBV27 and TRBJ2-7; no reliable D call. The germline gives CDR1 MNHEY, CDR2 SMNVEV (reference sequence). The CDR3 is 13 residues long. Trimming took off 0 bases at V and 2 bases at J, with 5 bases between the two ends. This CDR3 reads CASSLSQPYEQYF. As DNA, the CDR3 is TGTGCCAGCAGTTTATCTCAGCCCTACGAGCAGTACTTC.

This clonotype appeared a few times. The V gene is TRBV9, the J gene TRBJ1-2, with TRBD1 as a possible D gene (5 bases). The CDR3 runs to 15 residues. The ends were cut back, 4 bases at V and 8 bases at J, with 21 bases in the middle. CDR1 is SGDLS, CDR2 YYNGEE, per germline. CDR3 DNA sequence: TGTGCCAGCAGCCCCGAGGTTTGGCAGGGAGAGGGCTACACCTTC. It yields the protein CASSPEVWQGEGYTF.